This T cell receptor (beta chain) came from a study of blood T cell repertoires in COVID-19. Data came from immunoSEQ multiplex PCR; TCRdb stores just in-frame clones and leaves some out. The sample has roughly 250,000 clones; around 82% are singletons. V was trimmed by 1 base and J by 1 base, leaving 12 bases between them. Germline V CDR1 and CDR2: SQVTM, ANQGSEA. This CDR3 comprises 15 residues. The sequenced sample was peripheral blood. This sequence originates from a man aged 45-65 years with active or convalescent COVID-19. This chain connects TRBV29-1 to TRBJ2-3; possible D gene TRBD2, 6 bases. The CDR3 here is CSVEAGLTGTDTQYF. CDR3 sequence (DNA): TGCAGCGTTGAAGCGGGACTCACTGGCACAGATACGCAGTATTTT.